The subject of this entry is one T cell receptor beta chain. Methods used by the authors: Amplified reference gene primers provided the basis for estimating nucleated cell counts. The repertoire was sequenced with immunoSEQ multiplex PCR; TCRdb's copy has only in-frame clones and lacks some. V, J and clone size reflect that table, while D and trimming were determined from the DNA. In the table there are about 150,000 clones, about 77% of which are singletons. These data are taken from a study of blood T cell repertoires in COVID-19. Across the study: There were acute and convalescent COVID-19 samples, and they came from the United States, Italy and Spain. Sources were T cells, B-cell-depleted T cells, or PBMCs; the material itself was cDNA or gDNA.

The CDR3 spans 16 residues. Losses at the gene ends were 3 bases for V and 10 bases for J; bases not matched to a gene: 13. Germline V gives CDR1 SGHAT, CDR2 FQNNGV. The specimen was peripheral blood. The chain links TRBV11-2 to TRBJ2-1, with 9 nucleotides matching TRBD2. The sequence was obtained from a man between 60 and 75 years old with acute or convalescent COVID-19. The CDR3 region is CASSLDGLAGVWEQFF. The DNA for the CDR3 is TGTGCCAGCAGCTTGGATGGGTTAGCGGGAGTGTGGGAGCAGTTCTTC.